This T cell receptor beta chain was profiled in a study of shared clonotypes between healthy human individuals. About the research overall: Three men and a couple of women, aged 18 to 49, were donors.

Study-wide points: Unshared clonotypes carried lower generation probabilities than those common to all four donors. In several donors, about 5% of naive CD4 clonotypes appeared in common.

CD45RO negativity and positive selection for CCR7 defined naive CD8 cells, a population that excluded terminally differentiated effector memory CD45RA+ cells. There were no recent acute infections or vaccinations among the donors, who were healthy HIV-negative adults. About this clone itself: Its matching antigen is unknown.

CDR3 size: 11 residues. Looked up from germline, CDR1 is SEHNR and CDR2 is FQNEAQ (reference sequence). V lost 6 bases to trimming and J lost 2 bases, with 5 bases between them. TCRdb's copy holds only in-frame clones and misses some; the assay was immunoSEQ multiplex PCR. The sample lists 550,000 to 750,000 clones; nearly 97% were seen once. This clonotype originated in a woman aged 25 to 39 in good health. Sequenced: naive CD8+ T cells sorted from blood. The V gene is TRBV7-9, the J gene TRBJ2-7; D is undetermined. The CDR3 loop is CASRGTYEQYF. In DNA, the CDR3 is TGTGCCAGCAGAGGGACCTACGAGCAGTACTTC.